Below, 25 T cell receptor beta chains from the same sample are listed, as sequenced in a study of OX40 agonist ivuxolimab in advanced cancers. The library was generated by the immunoSEQ multiplex PCR assay. The source is immuneACCESS, and TCRdb retained only in-frame sequences with V and J called. Part of the clones is not carried over; for the studies checked, unresolved V genes explain less than half of this, and the remainder is unexplained. Within this sample are roughly 89,000 clones, with roughly 93% of them counted one time only. The biggest ten clones account for about 0.35% of the sample. The sample in question was CD4+ or CD8+ T cells sorted from blood, obtained in a trial of the OX40 agonist ivuxolimab. These receptors originate from an adult with an advanced solid tumor such as melanoma, head and neck, liver or kidney cancer.

J is TRBJ2-3 and V is TRBV7-2; 7 bases line up with TRBD2. Germline loops: CDR1 SGHTA, CDR2 FQGNSA. V trimming: 8 bases; J trimming: 3 bases; junction bases outside the gene matches: 14. This CDR3 comprises 16 residues. Here the CDR3 DNA reads TGTGCCAGCGGTAGTGGGCGCGGGAGTGGTACAGATACGCAGTATTTT. As protein: CASGSGRGSGTDTQYF.

V usage is TRBV5-1 and J usage is TRBJ2-3, with D perhaps matching TRBD1 (6 bases). CDR1 SGHRS and CDR2 YFSETQ come from the germline V gene. Between the trimmed V and J ends, which lost 4 bases and 1 base, there was a span of 10 bases. CDR3 size: 14 residues. CDR3 sequence reads: CASSRDTRTDTQYF. The CDR3 nucleotides are TGCGCCAGCAGCCGGGACACCCGCACAGATACGCAGTATTTT.

The chain recombines TRBV5-5 with TRBJ1-4; D may be TRBD1 (5 bases). CDR1 and CDR2 (germline): SGHKS, YYEKEE (reference sequence). This CDR3 is 15 amino acids long. V was shortened by 4 bases and J by 8 bases, with 18 bases between the two germline ends. The CDR3 spells CASSAGTEDWEKLFF. As DNA, the CDR3 is TGTGCCAGCAGCGCAGGGACCGAAGATTGGGAAAAACTGTTTTTT.

This clone appeared once. V and J are TRBV7-2 and TRBJ2-1; D is possibly TRBD1 or TRBD2 (7 bases each). The germline gives CDR1 SGHTA, CDR2 FQGNSA. Deletions cut 5 bases from V and 1 base from J, with 12 bases between. This CDR3 contains 15 residues. Here the CDR3 reads CASSTRGGSYNEQFF. CDR3 bases: TGTGCCAGCAGCACCAGGGGGGGTTCCTACAATGAGCAGTTCTTC.

The V call is TRBV11-2, the J call TRBJ2-5, with D maybe TRBD1 (6 bases). The DNA end is more similar to TRBJ2-7, so the J call may be wrong. The CDR3 sequence is 17 residues long. Germline assignment: CDR1 SGHAT and CDR2 FQNNGV. CDR3 amino acids: CASSLQWAAGAFYEQYF. CDR3 nucleotides: TGTGCCAGCAGCTTACAATGGGCGGCAGGGGCTTTCTACGAGCAGTACTTC.

The sample holds one count of this clone. V usage is TRBV28 and J usage is TRBJ2-7; 12 nucleotides align to TRBD1. The CDR3 covers 15 residues. In germline, CDR1 is MDHEN, CDR2 SYDVKM. After removal of 5 bases from V and 7 bases from J, the junction contained 9 bases not matched to a gene. The CDR3 reads CASSTPGQGAGEQYF. The CDR3 DNA sequence: TGTGCCAGCAGTACGCCGGGACAGGGGGCAGGTGAGCAGTACTTC.

This clone came up once. This chain joins TRBV7-2 and TRBJ2-4, with D possibly being TRBD1 (5 bases). This CDR3 contains 15 residues. Germline V gene data show CDR1 as SGHTA and CDR2 as FQGNSA. Between the trimmed V and J ends, which lost 6 bases and 0 bases, there was a span of 12 bases. CDR3: CASSPQGEAKNIQYF. In DNA, the CDR3 is TGTGCCAGCAGTCCTCAGGGTGAAGCCAAAAACATTCAGTACTTC.

The chain couples TRBV7-2 to TRBJ1-6, with D perhaps TRBD1 (5 bases). The germline CDR1 and CDR2 sequences are SGHTA and FQGNSA. The CDR3 extends over 16 amino acids. V lost 5 bases, J lost 7 bases, and 18 bases lay in between. The CDR3 region has the DNA TGTGCCAGCAGCCCCGAACTCATCCGGGGGAATTCACCCCTCCACTTT. Protein sequence: CASSPELIRGNSPLHF.

The chain links TRBV5-1 to TRBJ1-4; 7 positions agree with TRBD1. The V gene end was trimmed by 2 bases and the J gene end by 7 bases; junction bases not matched to a gene: 5. The germline V gene has CDR1 SGHRS and CDR2 YFSETQ. The CDR3 sequence is 14 residues long. CDR3 nucleotides: TGCGCCAGCAGCTTCTCCGCAGGGGGTGAAAAACTGTTTTTT. As protein: CASSFSAGGEKLFF.

In this sample, this clone turned up a few times. The chain combines TRBV7-2 with TRBJ1-1; perhaps TRBD1 as D (6 bases). This CDR3 has 17 amino acids. Germline CDR1 and CDR2: SGHTA and FQGNSA. Trimming removed 0 bases from V and 0 bases from J, with 14 bases in between. CDR3 in DNA: TGTGCCAGCAGCTTAGCTTACGGGGGGCCAATGAACACTGAAGCTTTCTTT. Protein product: CASSLAYGGPMNTEAFF.

This chain uses TRBV7-9 with TRBJ1-5; tentatively, D is TRBD1 (6 bases). Germline CDR1 SEHNR, CDR2 FQNEAQ (reference sequence). CDR3 length equals 13 residues. The ends were cut back, 5 bases at V and 4 bases at J, with 9 bases in the middle. This chain's CDR3 is CASSAQGNQPQHF. DNA of the CDR3: TGTGCCAGCAGCGCACAGGGAAATCAGCCCCAGCATTTT.

The chain uses TRBV7-2 and TRBJ2-7; 10 positions agree with TRBD2. Germline V lookup: CDR1 SGHTA, CDR2 FQGNSA. The CDR3 extends over 16 amino acids. Trimming cost V 4 bases and J 9 bases; bases outside gene matches: 15. The CDR3 reads CASSSQAGGPASGQYF. In nucleotides, the CDR3 is TGTGCCAGCAGCTCCCAAGCGGGAGGGCCTGCCAGCGGGCAGTACTTC.

This rearrangement joins TRBV5-4 to TRBJ2-3; 9 bases agree with TRBD1. The germline V gene has CDR1 SGHNT and CDR2 YYREEE (reference sequence). The junction had 7 bases not matched to a gene; V was cut back by 5 bases and J by 3 bases. This CDR3 contains 15 residues. The CDR3 loop reads CASRSDRGRTDTQYF. The CDR3 DNA follows: TGTGCCAGCAGATCGGACAGGGGTCGGACAGATACGCAGTATTTT.

This chain connects TRBV7-7 to TRBJ2-1; a possible D gene is TRBD2 (6 bases). The CDR3 has 13 residues. The V end lost 6 bases, the J end lost 6 bases, and 12 bases lay between the germline ends. CDR1 and CDR2 (germline): SSHAT, FNYEAQ (reference sequence). The CDR3 DNA sequence: TGTGCCAGCAGACCCTTCGGGGGCAATGAGCAGTTCTTC. Translating gives CASRPFGGNEQFF.

This chain uses TRBV11-2 with TRBJ2-3; D perhaps matches TRBD2 (5 bases). Germline V gene sequence: CDR1 SGHAT, CDR2 FQNNGV. Deletions cut 2 bases from V and 1 base from J, with 13 bases between. The CDR3 covers 16 residues. The CDR3 is CASSLNLARGTDTQYF. CDR3 DNA: TGTGCCAGCAGCTTAAATTTAGCGCGGGGCACAGATACGCAGTATTTT.

The genes are TRBV5-1 and TRBJ2-1; 11 bases are shared with TRBD2. The germline V gene encodes CDR1 SGHRS and CDR2 YFSETQ. This CDR3 contains 20 residues. J lost 0 bases, V lost 3 bases, and 14 bases had no gene match. The CDR3 is CASSSRGVAGGPGSYNEQFF. In nucleotides, the CDR3 is TGCGCCAGCAGCTCCCGCGGGGTAGCGGGAGGGCCGGGCTCCTACAATGAGCAGTTCTTC. Drawing the rest from reference TRBV5-1 and TRBJ2-1, the complete variable domain is KAGVTQTPRYLIKTRGQQVTLSCSPISGHRSVSWYQQTPGQGLQFLFEYFSETQRNKGNFPGRFSGRQFSNSRSEMNVSTLELGDSALYLCASSSRGVAGGPGSYNEQFFGPGTRLTVL.

This clone was detected ten times or more. The V gene is TRBV7-9, the J gene TRBJ2-7; 10 bases match TRBD1. The V gene's germline CDR1 is SEHNR and CDR2 FQNEAQ (reference sequence). V dropped 7 bases and J dropped 4; count of bases not matched to a gene: 10. The CDR3 runs to 15 residues. For the CDR3, the DNA is TGTGCCAGCACCCTATCACCGGGACAGGGGTACGAGCAGTACTTC. Encoded protein: CASTLSPGQGYEQYF.

The V gene is TRBV6-5, the J gene TRBJ1-5, with D hard to call. Trimming pared 5 bases from V and 7 bases from J, leaving 12 bases between. The CDR3 totals 13 residues. Germline-derived CDR1 and CDR2 are MNHEY and SVGAGI. The CDR3 spells CASSLTLGQPQHF. The CDR3 DNA reads TGTGCCAGCAGTCTAACACTGGGGCAGCCCCAGCATTTT.

This chain connects TRBV6-4 to TRBJ2-7; perhaps TRBD1 as D (6 bases). Germline V lookup: CDR1 MRHNA, CDR2 SNTAGT. Trimming cost V 5 bases and J 6 bases, with 20 bases left between them. The length of the CDR3 is 15 residues. The CDR3 loop reads CASSQTGPVPCEQYF. The CDR3 region has the DNA TGTGCCAGCAGTCAGACAGGTCCAGTTCCTTGCGAGCAGTACTTC.

The V gene is TRBV7-3, the J gene TRBJ2-1; possible D gene TRBD2, 5 bases. Germline V gene sequence: CDR1 SGHTA, CDR2 FQGTGA. The CDR3 runs to 15 residues. V was trimmed by 3 bases and J by 6 bases, leaving 15 bases between them. The CDR3 sequence is CASSFEGPQANEQFF. CDR3 nucleotides: TGTGCCAGCAGCTTTGAGGGTCCGCAGGCCAATGAGCAGTTCTTC.

This clone was seen just once. V and J are TRBV18 and TRBJ2-7; TRBD2 matches 9 bases. The CDR3 is 13 amino acids. Germline V lookup: CDR1 KGHSH, CDR2 LQKENI. The ends lost 3 bases at V and 5 bases at J; junction bases unmatched: 2. CDR3 coding DNA: TGTGCCAGCTCACCTAGCGGGAGAAACGAGCAGTACTTC. It codes for CASSPSGRNEQYF.

This clone was recorded a few times. The rearrangement uses TRBV6-1 and TRBJ1-5; possible D gene TRBD1, 5 bases. Germline values: CDR1 MNHNS, CDR2 SASEGT. Deletions cut 8 bases from V and 3 bases from J, with 11 bases between. The CDR3 consists of 13 residues. The CDR3 nucleotides are TGTGCCAGCTCGGACACCTACAATCAGCCCCAGCATTTT. It translates to CASSDTYNQPQHF.

V usage is TRBV11-2 and J usage is TRBJ2-3; 12 bases are shared with TRBD2. The CDR3 runs to 16 residues. Germline assignment: CDR1 SGHAT and CDR2 FQNNGV. V shed 1 base and J 2 bases; nucleotides not matched to a gene: 1. CDR3 sequence reads: CASSLGLAGVTDTQYF. The CDR3 bases are TGTGCCAGCAGCTTAGGACTAGCGGGGGTCACAGATACGCAGTATTTT. The entire variable domain, with the rest obtained from reference TRBV11-2 and TRBJ2-3, is as follows: EAGVAQSPRYKIIEKRQSVAFWCNPISGHATLYWYQQILGQGPKLLIQFQNNGVVDDSQLPKDRFSAERLKGVDSTLKIQPAKLEDSAVYLCASSLGLAGVTDTQYFGPGTRLTVL.

In DNA form, the CDR3 reads TGTGCCAGCAGGCCCGGGACTGCTACAGATACGCAGTATTTT. This encodes CASRPGTATDTQYF. The rearrangement joins TRBV2 to TRBJ2-3; TRBD2 is a possible D gene (6 bases). CDR3 length equals 14 residues. V lost 6 bases and J lost 3, with 13 bases in between. CDR1 SNHLY and CDR2 FYNNEI come from the germline V gene.

The V and J genes are TRBV4-3 and TRBJ1-2; D call uncertain. Per germline, CDR1 LGHNA and CDR2 YSLEER. V dropped 0 bases and J dropped 2 bases, with 4 bases sitting between them. The CDR3 sequence is 13 residues long. CDR3 residues: CASSQDGNYGYTF. The CDR3, as DNA: TGCGCCAGCAGCCAAGACGGGAACTATGGCTACACCTTC.